Each of the 19 T cell receptor beta chains below was sequenced from the same sample in a study of cytotoxic CD8 clonotypes in ibrutinib-treated CLL. Measured with immunoSEQ multiplex PCR; TCRdb has only the in-frame clones, and not every one. The sample records under 200,000 clones, roughly 80% being singletons. This specimen consisted of PBMCs, obtained after 12 months of ibrutinib treatment. These TCRs come from a human donor with chronic lymphocytic leukemia.

The chain couples TRBV5-1 to TRBJ2-7; D is possibly TRBD1 (6 bases). CDR3 length: 14 amino acids. V lost 7 bases to trimming and J lost 6 bases, with 20 bases between them. The germline gives CDR1 SGHRS, CDR2 YFSETQ. The CDR3 coding sequence is TGCGCCAGCCTTGAGGGGACATTGAGTTTCGAGCAGTACTTC. Protein sequence: CASLEGTLSFEQYF.

In this sample, this clone turned up a few times. This chain joins TRBV11-2 and TRBJ1-4, with D hard to call. From germline, CDR1 is SGHAT and CDR2 FQNNGV. The CDR3 is made up of 13 amino acids. V was clipped by 6 bases and J by 3 bases, with 8 bases between them. The CDR3 DNA sequence: TGTGCCAGCAGTTCCCGGGCTAATGAAAAACTGTTTTTT. This translates into CASSSRANEKLFF.

This clone has just one count. The chain uses TRBV28 and TRBJ2-2; no firm D call. CDR1 is MDHEN and CDR2 is SYDVKM in the germline V gene. CDR3 size: 15 residues. The germline V and J ends were trimmed by 3 bases and 1 base, with 9 bases remaining between them. The CDR3 loop reads CASSLLSRNTGELFF. The CDR3 DNA follows: TGTGCCAGCAGTTTGCTTTCCAGGAACACCGGGGAGCTGTTTTTT.

The rearrangement joins TRBV9 to TRBJ2-5; D remains unclear. The V end was cut by 3 bases, the J end by 13 bases, with 19 bases between. Germline lookup yields CDR1 SGDLS and CDR2 YYNGEE. This CDR3 has 13 residues. Written as DNA, the CDR3 is TGTGCCAGCAGCGCCCACCCCTGGGCGTCGGTGTACTTC. This codes for CASSAHPWASVYF.

There are many counts of this clone. This sequence joins TRBV2 and TRBJ2-3; 12 positions match TRBD2. Germline V gives CDR1 SNHLY, CDR2 FYNNEI. Trimming removed 7 bases from V and 6 bases from J; junction bases left unmatched: 5. The CDR3 is made up of 14 amino acids. The CDR3 coding sequence is TGTGCCAGCAAAGCTAGCGGGGGGGCGGATACGCAGTATTTT. Amino acids: CASKASGGADTQYF.

This chain connects TRBV29-1 to TRBJ2-6; unclear D gene. With 2 bases removed from V and 3 bases from J, the gap between germline ends came to 5 bases. The CDR3 contains 13 residues. Germline V lookup: CDR1 SQVTM, CDR2 ANQGSEA. CDR3 amino acids: CSVESVGANVLTF. The DNA of the CDR3 is TGCAGCGTTGAAAGTGTTGGGGCCAACGTCCTGACTTTC.

A word on this clone: Distinct nucleotide sequences in the sample also encode this CDR3. This rearrangement joins TRBV6-5 to TRBJ2-3; D gene ambiguous. The V end was cut by 2 bases, the J end by 0 bases, with 6 bases between. There are 14 residues in the CDR3. Per the germline V gene, CDR1 is MNHEY and CDR2 is SVGAGI. DNA for the CDR3: TGTGCCAGCAGTTACACGGTTAGCACAGATACGCAGTATTTT. Protein: CASSYTVSTDTQYF.

The V and J genes are TRBV27 and TRBJ2-1; D gene unclear. The V gene lost 6 bases and the J gene lost 3 bases, with 15 bases spanning the gap. The germline V gene encodes CDR1 MNHEY and CDR2 SMNVEV (reference sequence). The CDR3 contains 15 residues. The CDR3 sequence: CASRRTDFGYNEQFF. The CDR3 bases are TGTGCCAGCAGACGTACAGATTTCGGCTACAATGAGCAGTTCTTC.

This clone was counted once. In DNA form, the CDR3 reads TGTGCCAGCAGCTCAGGGACAGGGCCTTTGGGGGAGCAGTACTTC. Amino acids: CASSSGTGPLGEQYF. The rearrangement joins TRBV5-8 to TRBJ2-7; 9 nucleotides agree with TRBD1. This CDR3 is built from 15 residues. From germline, CDR1 is SGHTS and CDR2 YDEGEE. With V trimmed by 3 bases and J by 7 bases, 11 bases remained unmatched. The entire variable domain, with the rest obtained from reference TRBV5-8 and TRBJ2-7, is as follows: EAGVTQSPTHLIKTRGQQATLRCSPISGHTSVYWYQQALGLGLQFLLWYDEGEERNRGNFPPRFSGRQFPNYSSELNVNALELEDSALYLCASSSGTGPLGEQYFGPGTRLTVT.

The chain combines TRBV5-8 with TRBJ1-4; TRBD1 matches 7 bases. Per germline, CDR1 SGHTS and CDR2 YDEGEE. The CDR3 has 14 amino acids. The V and J ends lost 7 bases and 8 bases, in that order; junction bases with no gene match: 11. CDR3 loop: CASGRGRNLEKLFF. Written as DNA, the CDR3 is TGTGCCAGCGGCAGGGGGAGGAATTTGGAAAAACTGTTTTTT.

The V and J genes are TRBV4-3 and TRBJ1-2; a possible D gene is TRBD1 (6 bases). This CDR3 is built from 15 residues. Between the trimmed V and J ends, which lost 1 base and 8 bases, there was a span of 17 bases. CDR1 is LGHNA and CDR2 is YSLEER in the germline V gene. This CDR3 reads CASSQVFRGAEGYTF. The CDR3 DNA is TGCGCCAGCAGCCAAGTTTTTCGGGGGGCGGAAGGCTACACCTTC.

The chain links TRBV7-2 to TRBJ2-3, with 7 bases aligning to TRBD2. Germline V gene sequence: CDR1 SGHTA, CDR2 FQGNSA. Germline trimming cut 1 base from V and 6 bases from J; bases unmatched to any gene: 7. This CDR3 comprises 15 residues. The CDR3 loop is CASSLEGGSWDTQYF. As DNA, the CDR3 is TGTGCCAGCAGCTTAGAGGGAGGGAGTTGGGATACGCAGTATTTT.

V gene TRBV7-2 combines with J gene TRBJ1-1; D is uncertain. V dropped 6 bases and J dropped 12 bases, with 20 bases sitting between them. CDR1 SGHTA and CDR2 FQGNSA come from the germline V gene. The CDR3 consists of 13 residues. In DNA form, the CDR3 reads TGTGCCAGCAGACAAGACGAGGGCGCGAGGTCTTTCTTT. Protein product: CASRQDEGARSFF.

This clone was seen only once. The chain recombines TRBV28 with TRBJ2-7; TRBD1 agrees at 7 bases. This CDR3 has 13 amino acids. V lost 4 bases to trimming and J lost 1 base; unmatched junction nucleotides: 1. CDR1 is MDHEN and CDR2 is SYDVKM in the germline V gene. The CDR3 DNA is TGTGCCAGCAGTTCAGGGGGTTCCTACGAGCAGTACTTC. Residues: CASSSGGSYEQYF.

This chain connects TRBV6-5 to TRBJ2-7, with D tentatively TRBD1 (6 bases). The V gene's germline CDR1 is MNHEY and CDR2 SVGAGI. V lost 2 bases to trimming and J lost 7 bases, with 21 bases between them. The CDR3 has 16 residues. As DNA, the CDR3 is TGTGCCAGCAGTTACCCGGACAGATCCTCTCAACGGGAGCAGTACTTC. It codes for CASSYPDRSSQREQYF.

This chain uses TRBV7-2 with TRBJ2-7, with D unresolved. This CDR3 contains 15 residues. Germline CDR1 and CDR2: SGHTA and FQGNSA. V lost 5 bases and J lost 3, with 17 bases in between. The CDR3 protein is CASSQIGPPDYEQYF. CDR3 DNA: TGTGCCAGCAGCCAAATCGGGCCGCCGGACTACGAGCAGTACTTC.

This chain uses TRBV28 with TRBJ2-1; D uncertain. With 5 bases removed from V and 9 bases from J, the gap between germline ends came to 17 bases. CDR1 MDHEN and CDR2 SYDVKM come from the germline V gene. This CDR3 is built from 14 residues. In DNA form, the CDR3 reads TGTGCCAGCAGTCAGCAAGGACGGACGGGTGAGCAGTTCTTC. Its protein is CASSQQGRTGEQFF. The full variable domain, with the rest looked up from reference TRBV28 and TRBJ2-1, is DVKVTQSSRYLVKRTGEKVFLECVQDMDHENMFWYRQDPGLGLRLIYFSYDVKMKEKGDIPEGYSVSREKKERFSLILESASTNQTSMYLCASSQQGRTGEQFFGPGTRLTVL.

The V gene is TRBV28, the J gene TRBJ2-7; TRBD1 aligns across 7 bases. The ends lost 7 bases at V and 2 bases at J; junction bases unmatched: 8. In germline, CDR1 is MDHEN, CDR2 SYDVKM. This CDR3 spans 14 amino acids. The CDR3 loop reads CASTAGTATYEQYF. The CDR3 DNA follows: TGTGCCAGCACTGCCGGGACAGCCACCTACGAGCAGTACTTC.

This chain connects TRBV6-5 to TRBJ2-3, with 7 bases matching TRBD2. CDR3 length: 14 residues. In germline, CDR1 is MNHEY, CDR2 SVGAGI. The J segment lost 5 bases and the V segment lost 6 bases, leaving 8 bases of the junction unmatched. CDR3 nucleotides: TGTGCCAGCAGACTACTCGGACTAGAAGATACGCAGTATTTT. Encoded protein: CASRLLGLEDTQYF.